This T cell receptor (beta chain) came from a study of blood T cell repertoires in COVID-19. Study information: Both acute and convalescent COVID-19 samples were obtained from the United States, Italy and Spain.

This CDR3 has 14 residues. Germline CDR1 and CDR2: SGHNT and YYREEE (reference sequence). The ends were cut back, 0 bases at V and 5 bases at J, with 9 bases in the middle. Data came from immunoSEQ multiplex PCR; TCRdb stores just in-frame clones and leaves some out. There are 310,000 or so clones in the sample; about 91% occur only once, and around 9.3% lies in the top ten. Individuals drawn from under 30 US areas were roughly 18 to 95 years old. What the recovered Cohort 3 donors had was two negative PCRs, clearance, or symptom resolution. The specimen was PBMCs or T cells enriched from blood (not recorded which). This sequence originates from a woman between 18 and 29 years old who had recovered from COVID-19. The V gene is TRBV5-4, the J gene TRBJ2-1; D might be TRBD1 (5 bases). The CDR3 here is CASSLGGRDNEQFF. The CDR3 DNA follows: TGTGCCAGCAGCTTGGGGGGCAGGGACAATGAGCAGTTCTTC.